This T cell receptor beta chain appears in the sequencing data of a study of shared clonotypes between healthy human individuals (dated by TCRdb to 2019 to 2021). Regarding the complete study: A couple of women and a few men aged 18 to 49 years were included in the cohort. For each donor, three plates each were used for CD4 naive and CD4 memory, two plates were used for CD8 naive, and one plate was used for CD8 memory. To increase sequencing depth and limit assay-specific biases, different laboratories used diverse techniques to prepare libraries and sequence TCR repertoires. To estimate repertoire size and how much clonotype sharing occurs between individuals, the study deeply sequenced the blood TCR repertoires of five healthy adults. Per donor, leukapheresis produced somewhere between about 0.94 and 10 billion PBMCs. Overall results and qualifications from the work: Across a handful of donors, approximately 4.9% of naive CD4, 3% to 3.5% of naive CD8, 2% to 2.5% of memory CD4, and 0.3% to 0.45% of memory CD8 clonotypes were shared. Incomplete sequencing was indicated by rarefaction of sorted-subset datasets, despite the large sequencing depth. Only blood was sampled, and tissue TCR repertoires likely differ from those in blood. Pairwise subsampling led to the expectation that sequencing depth would affect the degree of clonotype sharing among donors. Compared with non-shared clonotypes, the clonotypes found in all four sorted-subset donors had higher generation probabilities. Naive subsets generally had larger estimated clonotype richness than memory subsets. Because the study included a small number of donors, the genetic and exposure-history diversity represented was limited.

Using the deep immunoSEQ assay, multiplex PCR amplified TCR CDR3 regions from genomic DNA. Extracted genomic DNA from each cell subset was spread evenly across all wells of several immunoSEQ 96-well plates, with each plate serving as a replicate. For sorted subsets, 200 to 250 ng genomic DNA, equal to 30,000 to 35,000 T cell genomes, was loaded into each replicate PCR. The purified libraries were quantified using a Qubit 3.0 fluorometer, sized with a Bioanalyzer 2100, and then quantified again using the KAPA Library Quantification kit. A separate single-read 150-cycle Illumina NextSeq 550 flow cell was used to sequence each immunoSEQ 96-well plate. The paper's processing steps were these. Because only junctional sequences without quality scores were contained in the immunoSEQ output, filtering matching that applied to full-length reads could not be performed. Sequences were annotated with PyIR, a Python wrapper for IgBLAST v1.9, using IMGT germline references to assign V/J genes and CDR3. Reads were filtered out if the reads had weak V/J assignments (E-value above 1e-6), no CDR3, stop codons, out-of-frame junctions, or ambiguous translated residues. V3J clonotypes were defined by identical inferred V gene, J gene, and CDR3 amino acid sequence. Percentage overlap between repertoires was calculated by dividing the number of shared unique clonotypes by the size of the smaller repertoire. Richness of each repertoire was evaluated using RTK rarefaction, the Chao1 estimator, and Recon v2.1 estimates of unobserved clonotypes. Generation probabilities for all TCRbeta clonotypes obtained by the gDNA method from a few donors were computed using OLGA. TCRdb took this table from immuneACCESS and kept in-frame rearrangements with V and J called. Such tables lack part of the clones; where checked against another copy, unresolved V genes explain under half of the gap, and the rest is unexplained. V and J calls and clone size are those listed in that table; D and trimming were worked out from the DNA. The sample yields 230,000 or so clones; about 69% were counted once. The ten largest clones represent 11% of the sample.

Healthy HIV-negative adults with no recently reported acute infections or vaccinations were included as donors. All donors were Caucasian adults living in Nashville, Tennessee, USA. CD4+ T cells were enriched by magnetic negative selection; naive cells were then positively selected on CD45RA, and the negative fraction formed the memory subset. Blood was collected by leukapheresis, and PBMCs were isolated by Ficoll-Histopaque density gradient centrifugation and then cryopreserved in liquid nitrogen vapor phase. Analytical flow cytometry was used to check the purity and quantity of every magnetically sorted T cell population. From each sorted fraction, genomic DNA was isolated and quantified by UV absorbance on a Nanodrop 2000c. This clone was seen a single time. The specificity of this receptor is unknown. One base away there is no much larger clone; base qualities are not given. Via the germline V gene, CDR1 is MDHEN and CDR2 SYDVKM. Trimming leaves V shorter by 4 bases and J shorter by 1 base, with the junction holding 4 bases beyond the gene matches. There are 17 amino acids in the CDR3, from cysteine to phenylalanine inclusive. Only the CDR3 part of the read is kept: 51 bases, read in frame from the first base.

The chain is assembled from TRBV28 and TRBJ2-2; TRBD2 lines up with 12 middle nucleotides. Sequencing was carried out using memory CD4+ T cells sorted from blood. This specimen's cell subset or site label, interpreted: CD45RA-negative fraction. The clonotype comes from a young man in good health. The DNA is as follows: TGTGCCAGCAGTTCGAAGACTAGCGGGAGGAACACCGGGGAGCTGTTTTTT. Its protein is CASSSKTSGRNTGELFF. The variable domain in full, with residues beyond the CDR3 obtained from the reference TRBV28 and TRBJ2-2 genes, is DVKVTQSSRYLVKRTGEKVFLECVQDMDHENMFWYRQDPGLGLRLIYFSYDVKMKEKGDIPEGYSVSREKKERFSLILESASTNQTSMYLCASSSKTSGRNTGELFFGEGSRLTVL.